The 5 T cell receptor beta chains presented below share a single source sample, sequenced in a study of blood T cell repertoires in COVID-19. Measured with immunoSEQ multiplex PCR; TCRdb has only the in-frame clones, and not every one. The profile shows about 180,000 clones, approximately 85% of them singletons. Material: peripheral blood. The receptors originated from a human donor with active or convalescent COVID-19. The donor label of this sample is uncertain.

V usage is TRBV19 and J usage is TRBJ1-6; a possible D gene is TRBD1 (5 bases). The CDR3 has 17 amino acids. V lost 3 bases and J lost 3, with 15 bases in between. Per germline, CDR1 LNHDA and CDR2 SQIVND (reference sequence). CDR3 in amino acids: CASSIVGAANYNSPLHF. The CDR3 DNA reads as TGTGCCAGTAGTATTGTTGGGGCGGCGAACTATAATTCACCCCTCCACTTT. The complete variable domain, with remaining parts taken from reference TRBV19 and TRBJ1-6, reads DGGITQSPKYLFRKEGQNVTLSCEQNLNHDAMYWYRQDPGQGLRLIYYSQIVNDFQKGDIAEGYSVSREKKESFPLTVTSAQKNPTAFYLCASSIVGAANYNSPLHFGNGTRLTVT.

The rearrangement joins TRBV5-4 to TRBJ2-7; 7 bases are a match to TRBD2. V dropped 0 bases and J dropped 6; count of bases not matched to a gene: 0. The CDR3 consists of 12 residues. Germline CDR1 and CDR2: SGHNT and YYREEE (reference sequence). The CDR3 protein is CASSLGGGEQYF. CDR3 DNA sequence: TGTGCCAGCAGCTTGGGCGGGGGCGAGCAGTACTTC.

The CDR3 sequence is CASSLDRGGELFF. Written as DNA, the CDR3 is TGTGCCAGCAGTTTGGATAGAGGCGGGGAGCTGTTTTTT. This chain links TRBV12-3 or TRBV12-4 with TRBJ2-2; D ambiguous. The V gene lost 3 bases and the J gene lost 7 bases, with 9 bases spanning the gap. This CDR3 spans 13 amino acids.

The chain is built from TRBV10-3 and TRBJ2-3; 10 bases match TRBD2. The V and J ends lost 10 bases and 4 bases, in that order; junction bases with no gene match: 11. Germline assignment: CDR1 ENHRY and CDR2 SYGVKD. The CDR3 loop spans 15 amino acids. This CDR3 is CATTPGTSVADTQYF. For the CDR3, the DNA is TGTGCCACCACACCCGGGACTAGCGTCGCAGATACGCAGTATTTT.

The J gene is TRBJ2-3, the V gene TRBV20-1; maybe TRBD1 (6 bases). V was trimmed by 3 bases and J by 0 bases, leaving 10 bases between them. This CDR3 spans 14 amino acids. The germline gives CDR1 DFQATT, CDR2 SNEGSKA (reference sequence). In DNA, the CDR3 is TGCAGTGCTAGTCTGGGGGCCAGCACAGATACGCAGTATTTT. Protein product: CSASLGASTDTQYF.